The clone carrying this T cell receptor (beta chain) appeared a single time. Its antigen is not known. This sample was taken from a study of T cell repertoires in cytomegalovirus infection. The overall study: Shared public TCR beta signatures pointed to both CMV infection and a matching HLA type.

In TCRdb, the reads were re-called with MiXCR into one record per CDR3 protein. This table holds 800,000 to 950,000 distinct CDR3 sequences, roughly 33% found once. General study findings and limits: The cumulative frequency of public TCR beta families distinguished individuals who carried CMV together with the relevant HLA. HLA-C-restricted CMV-specific TCR beta clonotypes prevailed in the ex vivo response.

The germline V gene encodes CDR1 ENHRY and CDR2 SYGVKD. The CDR3 sequence is 14 residues long. V trimming: 2 bases; J trimming: 8 bases; junction bases outside the gene matches: 7. This specimen consisted of cultured CD8+ T cells from PBMCs, obtained from culture after CMV antigen stimulation. This TCR derives from a human donor in good health (CMV status not recorded). Some clones in this sample may be carry-over from other donors' samples. The V gene is TRBV10-3, the J gene TRBJ1-2; 8 bases are a match to TRBD1. This chain's CDR3 is CAISEPGQGRGYTF. In DNA, the CDR3 is TGTGCCATCAGTGAGCCCGGACAGGGTCGGGGCTACACCTTC.